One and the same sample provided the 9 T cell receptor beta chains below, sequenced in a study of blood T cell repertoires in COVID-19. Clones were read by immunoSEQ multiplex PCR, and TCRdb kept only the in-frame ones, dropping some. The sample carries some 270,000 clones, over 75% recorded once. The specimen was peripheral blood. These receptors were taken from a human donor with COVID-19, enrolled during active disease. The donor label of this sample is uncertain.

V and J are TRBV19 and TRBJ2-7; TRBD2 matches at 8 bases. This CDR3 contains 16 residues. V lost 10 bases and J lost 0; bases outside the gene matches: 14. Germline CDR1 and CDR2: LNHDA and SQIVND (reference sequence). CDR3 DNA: TGTGCCACGTCCAGGGCGGGAGGATCGAGCTCCTACGAGCAGTACTTC. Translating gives CATSRAGGSSSYEQYF.

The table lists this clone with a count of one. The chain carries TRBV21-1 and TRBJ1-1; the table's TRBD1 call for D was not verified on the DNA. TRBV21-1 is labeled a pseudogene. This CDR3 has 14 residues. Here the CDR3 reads CASSTTPMNTEAFF. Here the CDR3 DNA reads TGTGCCAGCAGCACGACACCGATGAACACTGAAGCTTTCTTT.

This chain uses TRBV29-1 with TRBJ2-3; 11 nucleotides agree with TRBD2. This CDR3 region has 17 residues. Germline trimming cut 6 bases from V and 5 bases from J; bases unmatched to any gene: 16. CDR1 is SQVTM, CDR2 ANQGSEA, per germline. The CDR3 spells CSVMVHRSGRAGDTQYF. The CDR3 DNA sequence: TGCAGCGTAATGGTCCACCGTAGCGGGAGGGCGGGAGATACGCAGTATTTT.

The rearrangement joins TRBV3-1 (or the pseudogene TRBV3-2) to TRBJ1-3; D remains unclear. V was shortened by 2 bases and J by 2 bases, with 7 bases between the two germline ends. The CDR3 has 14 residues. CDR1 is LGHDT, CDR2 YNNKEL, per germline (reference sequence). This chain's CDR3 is CASSQSGAGNTIYF. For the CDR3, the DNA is TGTGCCAGCAGCCAATCCGGGGCTGGAAACACCATATATTTT.

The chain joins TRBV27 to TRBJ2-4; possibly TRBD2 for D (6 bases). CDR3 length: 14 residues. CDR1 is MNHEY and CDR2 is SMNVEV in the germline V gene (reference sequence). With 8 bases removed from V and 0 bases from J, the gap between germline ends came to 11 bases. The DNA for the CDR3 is TGTGCCAGCGCATCCGGGAGAGCCAAAAACATTCAGTACTTC. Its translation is CASASGRAKNIQYF.

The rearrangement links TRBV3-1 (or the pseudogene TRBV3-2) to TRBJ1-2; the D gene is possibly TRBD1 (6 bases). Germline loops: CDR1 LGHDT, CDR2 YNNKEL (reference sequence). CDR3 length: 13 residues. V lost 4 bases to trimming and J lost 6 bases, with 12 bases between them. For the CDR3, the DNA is TGTGCCAGCAGCCTGTACAGGGAAGATGGCTACACCTTC. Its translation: CASSLYREDGYTF.

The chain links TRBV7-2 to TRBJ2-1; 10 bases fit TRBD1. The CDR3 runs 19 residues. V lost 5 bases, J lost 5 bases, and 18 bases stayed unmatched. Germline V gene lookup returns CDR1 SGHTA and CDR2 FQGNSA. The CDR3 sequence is CASSQSLPRQGARNNEQFF. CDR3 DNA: TGTGCCAGCAGCCAATCCCTCCCGAGACAGGGGGCACGAAACAATGAGCAGTTCTTC.

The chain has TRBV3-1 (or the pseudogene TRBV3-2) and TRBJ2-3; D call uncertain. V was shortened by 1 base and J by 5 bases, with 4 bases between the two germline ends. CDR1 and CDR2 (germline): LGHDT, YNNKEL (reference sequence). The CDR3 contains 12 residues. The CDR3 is CASSQVEDTQYF. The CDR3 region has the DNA TGTGCCAGCAGCCAAGTAGAAGATACGCAGTATTTT.

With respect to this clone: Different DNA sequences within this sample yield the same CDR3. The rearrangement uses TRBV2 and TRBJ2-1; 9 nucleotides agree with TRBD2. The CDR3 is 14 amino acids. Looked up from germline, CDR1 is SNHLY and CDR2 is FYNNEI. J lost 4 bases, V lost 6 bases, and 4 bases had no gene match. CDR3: CASRGTSSYNEQFF. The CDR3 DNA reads TGTGCCAGCAGAGGGACTAGCAGTTACAATGAGCAGTTCTTC.